This T cell receptor (beta chain) was captured in a study of Graves' ophthalmopathy and Graves' hyperthyroidism. This clonotype was seen repeatedly, ten times or more. Its antigen is as yet unknown. Amplification from RNA transcripts yielded the TCR beta CDR3 regions. A first-round RT-PCR used HTBI primers, followed by a second-round multiplex PCR. MiXCR, applied by TCRdb to the multiplex PCR reads, yields one record per CDR3 protein. The sample holds hundreds of thousands of distinct CDR3 sequences, around a fifth seen once. CDR1 SEHNR and CDR2 FQNEAQ come from the germline V gene (reference sequence). V shed 3 bases and J 7 bases; nucleotides not matched to a gene: 5. This CDR3 comprises 13 residues. The diagnosis combined clinical symptoms, thyroxine, TRAb, thyroid ultrasound and orbital computed tomography scans. Study-wide results and limits: The majority of expanded thyroid clonotypes above 0.001 frequency also occurred in blood.

The sequence came from a woman younger than 30 with stable Graves' hyperthyroidism. Some clones in this sample may be carry-over from other donors' samples. The material sequenced was peripheral blood. The chain recombines TRBV7-9 with TRBJ2-7; 8 nucleotides align to TRBD1. CDR3 bases: TGTGCCAGCAGCTTGTGGACAGGGAGAGAGCAGTACTTC. This sequence encodes CASSLWTGREQYF.